The next 25 T cell receptor beta chains were all read from a single sample in a study of T-cell reconstitution after alpha-beta-depleted transplantation in children. Unique molecular identifiers were incorporated into the prepared TCRbeta library. One entry per CDR3 protein, called by TCRdb with MiXCR from the PCR reads. There are 95,000 to 150,000 distinct CDR3 sequences in the sample; more than 20% occur only once, and about 10% lies in the top ten. Material: PBMCs, mostly from graft donor cells, obtained 180 days after TCRalphabeta/CD19-depleted stem cell transplant. All receptors derive from a male patient between 2 and 9 years old who had a stem cell transplant for chronic granulomatous disease, so the T cells may come from the graft donor.

The V gene is TRBV2, the J gene TRBJ2-7, with D possibly being TRBD1 (5 bases). The V end was cut by 6 bases, the J end by 1 base, with 13 bases between. The CDR3 runs to 14 residues. The V gene's germline CDR1 is SNHLY and CDR2 FYNNEI. Here the CDR3 DNA reads TGTGCCAGCAGCTCCCTCAGGGAATCCTACGAGCAGTACTTC. It encodes CASSSLRESYEQYF.

The chain joins TRBV3-1 to TRBJ2-3, with D possibly TRBD2 on 6 matching bases. V dropped 6 bases and J dropped 0 bases, with 7 bases sitting between them. Per germline, CDR1 LGHDT and CDR2 YNNKEL (reference sequence). The CDR3 totals 13 residues. The CDR3: CASRSGSTDTQYF. As DNA, the CDR3 is TGTGCCAGCAGGAGCGGGAGCACAGATACGCAGTATTTT.

This clonotype was recorded many times. The rearrangement uses TRBV20-1 and TRBJ2-3; D is possibly TRBD1 (5 bases). Germline V gene lookup returns CDR1 DFQATT and CDR2 SNEGSKA (reference sequence). Trimming cost V 6 bases and J 2 bases, with 9 bases left between them. CDR3 length equals 12 residues. DNA of the CDR3: TGCAGTGCCACGACAGACACAGATACGCAGTATTTT. Its protein is CSATTDTDTQYF.

This clonotype was seen repeatedly, ten times or more. The chain couples TRBV6-5 to TRBJ1-2; 7 nucleotides agree with TRBD1. The germline gives CDR1 MNHEY, CDR2 SVGAGI. The CDR3 has 17 amino acids. V lost 0 bases, J lost 7 bases, and 14 bases stayed unmatched. CDR3 sequence: CASSYSTVEPNRGGYTF. The CDR3 DNA reads as TGTGCCAGCAGTTACTCGACTGTCGAGCCCAACAGGGGTGGCTACACCTTC.

This clonotype showed up many times. This chain joins TRBV5-5 and TRBJ2-7, with 7 bases aligning to TRBD1. There are 15 residues in the CDR3. The V gene end was trimmed by 3 bases and the J gene end by 6 bases; junction bases not matched to a gene: 12. Germline CDR1 SGHKS, CDR2 YYEKEE (reference sequence). CDR3 sequence (DNA): TGTGCCAGCAGCTGGGGTCCGACAGGGTTGGGCGAGCAGTACTTC. Translation: CASSWGPTGLGEQYF. The whole variable domain, remainder taken from reference TRBV5-5 and TRBJ2-7, is DAGVTQSPTHLIKTRGQQVTLRCSPISGHKSVSWYQQVLGQGPQFIFQYYEKEERGRGNFPDRFSARQFPNYSSELNVNALLLGDSALYLCASSWGPTGLGEQYFGPGTRLTVT.

This clonotype was detected only a few times. The chain has TRBV6-2 or TRBV6-3 and TRBJ1-2, with 9 bases aligning to TRBD1. Germline loops: CDR1 MNHEY, CDR2 SVGEGT. The CDR3 runs 21 residues. Germline trimming cut 0 bases from V and 2 bases from J; bases unmatched to any gene: 19. This chain's CDR3 is CASSYSRFSWTGEPPNYGYTF. The CDR3 nucleotides are TGTGCCAGCAGTTACTCGAGGTTTAGTTGGACAGGGGAACCTCCCAACTATGGCTACACCTTC.

This clonotype has ten or more counts. J is TRBJ2-7 and V is TRBV5-1, with D tentatively TRBD2 (6 bases). Germline values: CDR1 SGHRS, CDR2 YFSETQ. This CDR3 is 15 amino acids long. Trimming stripped 0 bases from V and 6 bases from J, with 16 bases between. Written as DNA, the CDR3 is TGCGCCAGCAGCTTGGTCGTTGGGAATAGCGGCGAGCAGTACTTC. As protein: CASSLVVGNSGEQYF.

The V call is TRBV20-1, the J call TRBJ2-2, with D tentatively TRBD2 (6 bases). This CDR3 is 14 amino acids long. V was clipped by 3 bases and J by 4 bases, with 12 bases between them. CDR1 is DFQATT, CDR2 SNEGSKA, per germline (reference sequence). CDR3 bases: TGCAGTGCTAGGACTAGATTGGGCACCGGGGAGCTGTTTTTT. Its translation is CSARTRLGTGELFF.

The V and J genes are TRBV5-6 and TRBJ2-2; D is undetermined. CDR3 length: 13 amino acids. V was cut by 4 bases and J by 6 bases, with 10 bases left in between. Germline V gene sequence: CDR1 SGHDT, CDR2 YYEEEE. CDR3 amino acids: CASSRPPPGELFF. DNA for the CDR3: TGTGCCAGCAGCCGTCCCCCCCCCGGGGAGCTGTTTTTT. Looking up the rest from reference TRBV5-6 and TRBJ2-2 gives the full variable domain: DAGVTQSPTHLIKTRGQQVTLRCSPKSGHDTVSWYQQALGQGPQFIFQYYEEEERQRGNFPDRFSGHQFPNYSSELNVNALLLGDSALYLCASSRPPPGELFFGEGSRLTVL.

The genes are TRBV9 and TRBJ1-2; unclear D gene. The CDR3 loop spans 15 amino acids. Trimming cost V 4 bases and J 8 bases, with 21 bases left between them. The V gene's germline CDR1 is SGDLS and CDR2 YYNGEE. The DNA of the CDR3 is TGTGCCAGCAGCCCCCGGTCGCAGATCCTTGGGGGCTACACCTTC. This translates into CASSPRSQILGGYTF. The variable domain in full, completed from reference TRBV9 and TRBJ1-2, reads DSGVTQTPKHLITATGQRVTLRCSPRSGDLSVYWYQQSLDQGLQFLIQYYNGEERAKGNILERFSAQQFPDLHSELNLSSLELGDSALYFCASSPRSQILGGYTFGSGTRLTVV.

The chain uses TRBV5-1 and TRBJ2-7; no definite D call. Trimming left V 0 bases short and J 5 bases short, with 12 bases between. CDR3 size: 14 residues. CDR1 SGHRS and CDR2 YFSETQ come from the germline V gene. The CDR3 DNA reads TGCGCCAGCAGCTTGGGATGGGTCGTGGACGAGCAGTACTTC. Its translation is CASSLGWVVDEQYF.

The V gene is TRBV20-1, the J gene TRBJ2-4; 7 nucleotides agree with TRBD2. J gave up 4 bases and V 5 bases, and 5 bases lay outside the gene matches. The CDR3 runs to 13 residues. Germline V gives CDR1 DFQATT, CDR2 SNEGSKA (reference sequence). The CDR3 region has the DNA TGCAGTGCTGATGGCGGGGGAAAAAACATTCAGTACTTC. Translated: CSADGGGKNIQYF.

The V call is TRBV6-2 or TRBV6-3, the J call TRBJ2-3, with D perhaps matching TRBD1 (5 bases). Trimming took 2 bases from V and 10 from J, leaving 10 bases between them. The CDR3 is 12 residues long. Germline CDR1 reads MNHEY; CDR2 reads SVGEGT. The CDR3: CASSYGARAQYF. CDR3 nucleotide sequence: TGTGCCAGCAGTTACGGGGCCAGGGCGCAGTATTTT.

This clonotype was recorded a few times. The chain has TRBV7-6 and TRBJ1-1; TRBD1 might be the D (6 bases). The CDR3 contains 18 residues. The V end lost 2 bases, the J end lost 3 bases, and 22 bases lay between the germline ends. The germline gives CDR1 SGHVS, CDR2 FNYEAQ. CDR3 nucleotide sequence: TGTGCCAGCAGCTTACCTTGGGGGCTGGGGAAAAGGGACACTGAAGCTTTCTTT. Translating gives CASSLPWGLGKRDTEAFF. Full variable domain (outside the CDR3, taken from reference TRBV7-6 and TRBJ1-1): GAGVSQSPRYKVTKRGQDVALRCDPISGHVSLYWYRQALGQGPEFLTYFNYEAQQDKSGLPNDRFSAERPEGSISTLTIQRTEQRDSAMYRCASSLPWGLGKRDTEAFFGQGTRLTVV.

A few counts support this clonotype. The V and J genes are TRBV20-1 and TRBJ2-3, with 10 bases that match TRBD2. The germline CDR1 and CDR2 sequences are DFQATT and SNEGSKA (reference sequence). J gave up 4 bases and V 5 bases, and 6 bases lay outside the gene matches. The CDR3 totals 14 residues. The CDR3 DNA reads as TGCAGTGCTTATAGCGGGAGGATGGCAGATACGCAGTATTTT. This gives the protein CSAYSGRMADTQYF.

This chain joins TRBV7-3 and TRBJ2-1; TRBD2 matches 11 bases. CDR1 SGHTA and CDR2 FQGTGA come from the germline V gene. The CDR3 spans 19 residues. Germline trimming cut 2 bases from V and 2 bases from J; bases unmatched to any gene: 11. The CDR3 spells CASSLVASGRSYTYNEQFF. Written as DNA, the CDR3 is TGTGCCAGCAGCTTAGTTGCTAGCGGGAGGTCATATACCTACAATGAGCAGTTCTTC.

This clonotype was detected many times. The chain employs TRBV12-3 or TRBV12-4 and TRBJ1-2, with a possible D match to TRBD1 (6 bases). V lost 5 bases to trimming and J lost 4 bases, with 11 bases between them. This CDR3 has 13 amino acids. For the CDR3, the DNA is TGTGCCAGCAGTAAAAGGGGGGGCTATGGCTACACCTTC. Translation gives CASSKRGGYGYTF.

The sample holds a few counts of this clonotype. The chain recombines TRBV6-2 or TRBV6-3 with TRBJ2-1; 10 positions agree with TRBD2. Germline V gene sequence: CDR1 MNHEY, CDR2 SVGEGT. V lost 7 bases to trimming and J lost 5 bases; unmatched junction nucleotides: 20. The CDR3 extends over 19 amino acids. CDR3 in amino acids: CASKRQGLLSTSGDNEQFF. The CDR3 DNA sequence: TGTGCCAGCAAACGACAGGGCCTTTTGTCTACTAGCGGGGACAATGAGCAGTTCTTC.

The chain is built from TRBV7-2 and TRBJ2-7, with 12 bases matching TRBD2. Looked up from germline, CDR1 is SGHTA and CDR2 is FQGNSA. The CDR3 totals 14 residues. V shed 5 bases and J 7 bases; nucleotides not matched to a gene: 6. CDR3 DNA sequence: TGTGCCAGCAGCATCAGACTAGCGGGGGTTGAGCAGTACTTC. This codes for CASSIRLAGVEQYF.

The rearrangement links TRBV5-5 to TRBJ2-5; D is possibly TRBD1 (6 bases). This CDR3 is 14 amino acids long. Trimming shortened V by 3 bases and J by 1 base, and 10 bases separated the two germline ends. Germline V CDR1 and CDR2: SGHKS, YYEKEE (reference sequence). The CDR3 nucleotides are TGTGCCAGCAGCTATCAGGGGCTCCAAGAGACCCAGTACTTC. Translation: CASSYQGLQETQYF. The full variable domain, with the rest looked up from reference TRBV5-5 and TRBJ2-5, is DAGVTQSPTHLIKTRGQQVTLRCSPISGHKSVSWYQQVLGQGPQFIFQYYEKEERGRGNFPDRFSARQFPNYSSELNVNALLLGDSALYLCASSYQGLQETQYFGPGTRLLVL.

This clonotype has more than one count but fewer than ten. V usage is TRBV7-2 and J usage is TRBJ1-2, with a weak D call TRBD1 (6 bases). Between the trimmed V and J ends, which lost 5 bases and 7 bases, there was a span of 11 bases. This CDR3 is 12 amino acids long. The germline V gene encodes CDR1 SGHTA and CDR2 FQGNSA. As DNA, the CDR3 is TGTGCCAGCAGCCCCAGGGGTCTTGGCTACACCTTC. As protein: CASSPRGLGYTF.

The sample holds many counts of this clonotype. The gene calls are TRBV11-3 and TRBJ2-3; D call uncertain. The germline CDR1 and CDR2 sequences are SGHNT and YENEEA. Trimming left V 5 bases short and J 0 bases short, with 9 bases between. The CDR3 sequence is 14 residues long. CDR3 amino acids: CASSRSTSTDTQYF. The CDR3 DNA is TGTGCCAGCAGCCGCTCGACTAGCACAGATACGCAGTATTTT. The variable domain in full, completed from reference TRBV11-3 and TRBJ2-3, reads EAGVVQSPRYKIIEKKQPVAFWCNPISGHNTLYWYLQNLGQGPELLIRYENEEAVDDSQLPKDRFSAERLKGVDSTLKIQPAELGDSAVYLCASSRSTSTDTQYFGPGTRLTVL.

This clonotype was picked up a small number of times. CDR3 residues: CSARGSAYEQYF. The CDR3 DNA follows: TGCAGTGCTAGAGGGTCGGCCTACGAGCAGTACTTC. The gene calls are TRBV20-1 and TRBJ2-7; D unresolved. CDR1 and CDR2 (germline): DFQATT, SNEGSKA (reference sequence). There are 12 residues in the CDR3. Trimming shortened V by 1 base and J by 2 bases, and 6 bases separated the two germline ends.

This chain connects TRBV25-1 to TRBJ2-1; 8 bases are a match to TRBD1. V shed 3 bases and J 8 bases; nucleotides not matched to a gene: 18. The CDR3 contains 18 residues. CDR1 is MGHDK, CDR2 SYGVNS, per germline. The CDR3, as DNA: TGTGCCAGCAGTGATACCAGACAGGGGCTTGGATGGTGGGATGAGCAGTTCTTC. As protein: CASSDTRQGLGWWDEQFF.

This sequence joins TRBV5-5 and TRBJ2-1, with 7 bases aligning to TRBD1. V gave up 3 bases and J gave up 8 bases; unmatched junction bases: 11. Germline V gives CDR1 SGHKS, CDR2 YYEKEE (reference sequence). CDR3 length: 15 residues. CDR3 DNA: TGTGCCAGCAGCTCCAGGGGGATGGTCGTCGATGAGCAGTTCTTC. This sequence encodes CASSSRGMVVDEQFF.